The rows below give T cell receptor beta chains drawn from one sample of a study of blood T cell repertoires in COVID-19. The assay was immunoSEQ multiplex PCR, and TCRdb's table has in-frame clones only and misses some. Of 35,000 to 50,000 clones in the sample, approximately 80% were seen once. The sample was peripheral blood. These receptors originate from a woman aged 60-75 years with acute or convalescent COVID-19. CDR3s include the opening cysteine and the closing phenylalanine or tryptophan. Fields, in order: D gene, V gene, CDR3 length, clone size, J gene, CDR3 protein, CDR3 DNA. D genes are given only for firm matches. Clone size is not always given. Where it is, it says once, few, many or a class for expanded clones.

D: TRBD2; V: TRBV30; length: 12; size: -; J: TRBJ2-3; CDR3: CAWGAGGDTQYF; DNA: TGTGCCTGGGGAGCGGGGGGCGATACGCAGTATTTT
D: -; V: TRBV7-9; length: 13; size: -; J: TRBJ2-7; CDR3: CASSPTGRYEQYF; DNA: TGTGCCAGCAGCCCTACAGGGCGCTACGAGCAGTACTTC
D: -; V: TRBV19; length: 16; size: -; J: TRBJ2-5; CDR3: CASQGVADLNGETQYF; DNA: TGTGCCAGCCAGGGCGTAGCGGATCTTAATGGGGAGACCCAGTACTTC
D: -; V: TRBV19; length: 13; size: -; J: TRBJ1-1; CDR3: CASSILIGGEAFF; DNA: TGTGCCAGTAGTATCCTGATTGGAGGTGAAGCTTTCTTT
D: TRBD2; V: TRBV29-1; length: 14; size: -; J: TRBJ2-7; CDR3: CSVSLAGGSYEQYF; DNA: TGCAGCGTGTCTCTAGCGGGGGGGTCCTACGAGCAGTACTTC
D: TRBD1; V: TRBV25-1; length: 14; size: -; J: TRBJ1-5; CDR3: CASSETGAYQPQHF; DNA: TGTGCCAGCAGTGAGACAGGGGCTTATCAGCCCCAGCATTTT
D: TRBD1; V: TRBV5-1; length: 14; size: -; J: TRBJ1-1; CDR3: CASSKTGTNTEAFF; DNA: TGCGCCAGCAGCAAGACAGGGACGAACACTGAAGCTTTCTTT
D: TRBD1; V: TRBV3-1/TRBV3-2; length: 15; size: -; J: TRBJ2-3; CDR3: CASSSGTGFTDTQYF; DNA: TGTGCCAGCAGCTCCGGGACAGGGTTCACAGATACGCAGTATTTT
D: TRBD1; V: TRBV28; length: 14; size: -; J: TRBJ2-7; CDR3: CASSFGQAGYEQYF; DNA: TGTGCCAGCAGTTTCGGACAGGCAGGCTACGAGCAGTACTTC
D: -; V: TRBV12-5; length: 14; size: -; J: TRBJ2-3; CDR3: CASVGQTGTDTQYF; DNA: TGTGCTAGTGTTGGACAGACCGGTACAGATACGCAGTATTTT
D: TRBD1; V: TRBV18; length: 14; size: once; J: TRBJ1-2; CDR3: CASSPTGVKYGYTF; DNA: TGTGCCAGCTCTCCTACAGGGGTCAAATATGGCTACACCTTC
D: -; V: TRBV18; length: 13; size: -; J: TRBJ1-5; CDR3: CASSGGGNQPQHF; DNA: TGTGCCAGCTCAGGCGGTGGCAATCAGCCCCAGCATTTT
D: -; V: TRBV24-1; length: 14; size: -; J: TRBJ2-7; CDR3: CATSDRGLPYEQYF; DNA: TGTGCCACCAGTGATAGGGGCTTACCCTACGAGCAGTACTTC
D: TRBD1; V: TRBV9; length: 16; size: once; J: TRBJ2-2; CDR3: CASSPRTGGSTGELFF; DNA: TGTGCCAGCAGCCCCCGGACAGGGGGATCCACCGGGGAGCTGTTTTTT
D: TRBD2; V: TRBV5-1; length: 15; size: -; J: TRBJ2-1; CDR3: CASSFSGTPNNEQFF; DNA: TGCGCCAGCAGCTTTAGCGGGACTCCGAACAATGAGCAGTTCTTC
D: TRBD2; V: TRBV7-9; length: 16; size: -; J: TRBJ2-2; CDR3: CASSSTRGVGTGELFF; DNA: TGTGCCAGCAGCTCCACCCGGGGGGTTGGGACCGGGGAGCTGTTTTTT
D: TRBD2; V: TRBV29-1; length: 16; size: -; J: TRBJ2-3; CDR3: CSVEGSGGGGTDTQYF; DNA: TGCAGCGTTGAGGGTAGCGGGGGGGGTGGCACAGATACGCAGTATTTT
D: TRBD1; V: TRBV10-3; length: 13; size: -; J: TRBJ2-7; CDR3: CAISEGTDYEQYF; DNA: TGTGCCATCAGCGAGGGGACAGACTACGAGCAGTACTTC
D: -; V: TRBV6-5; length: 16; size: -; J: TRBJ1-1; CDR3: CASSYNRGITNTEAFF; DNA: TGTGCCAGCAGTTACAATCGGGGGATAACGAACACTGAAGCTTTCTTT
D: TRBD1; V: TRBV11-2; length: 16; size: once; J: TRBJ2-3; CDR3: CASSLGGQGAGDTQYF; DNA: TGTGCCAGCAGCTTGGGAGGACAGGGGGCAGGCGATACGCAGTATTTT
D: TRBD1; V: TRBV6-1; length: 16; size: -; J: TRBJ1-3; CDR3: CASSGYRGNNGDTIYF; DNA: TGTGCCAGCAGTGGCTACAGGGGAAATAATGGAGACACCATATATTTT
D: -; V: TRBV6-5; length: 15; size: -; J: TRBJ2-7; CDR3: CASSYTGLSSYEQYF; DNA: TGTGCCAGCAGTTACACAGGGCTGAGCTCCTACGAGCAGTACTTC
D: -; V: TRBV6-5; length: 15; size: -; J: TRBJ1-5; CDR3: CATLPPGGGNQPQHF; DNA: TGTGCCACCCTTCCCCCCGGAGGAGGCAATCAGCCCCAGCATTTT
D: -; V: TRBV5-1; length: 17; size: -; J: TRBJ1-1; CDR3: CASSLWGGRERGTEAFF; DNA: TGCGCCAGCAGCTTATGGGGAGGAAGGGAAAGAGGCACTGAAGCTTTCTTT
D: TRBD1; V: TRBV10-3; length: 13; size: -; J: TRBJ1-2; CDR3: CAISGGQPGGYTF; DNA: TGTGCCATCAGTGGGGGACAGCCCGGTGGCTACACCTTC
D: -; V: TRBV19; length: 11; size: -; J: TRBJ2-7; CDR3: CASSNRYEQYF; DNA: TGTGCCAGTAGTAATCGGTACGAGCAGTACTTC
D: -; V: TRBV30; length: 17; size: once; J: TRBJ1-1; CDR3: CAWSVRLGLGVKTEAFF; DNA: TGTGCCTGGAGTGTAAGGTTGGGGCTTGGGGTTAAAACTGAAGCTTTCTTT
D: -; V: TRBV10-2; length: 13; size: -; J: TRBJ1-2; CDR3: CASSVSGDVGYTF; DNA: TGCGCCAGCAGTGTTTCAGGGGACGTTGGCTACACCTTC
D: TRBD2; V: TRBV9; length: 16; size: -; J: TRBJ2-3; CDR3: CASSVSGGAQADTQYF; DNA: TGTGCCAGCAGCGTTTCGGGGGGGGCCCAGGCAGATACGCAGTATTTT
D: -; V: TRBV9; length: 14; size: few; J: TRBJ1-4; CDR3: CASGQLATNEKLFF; DNA: TGTGCCAGCGGTCAGCTAGCAACTAATGAAAAACTGTTTTTT
D: TRBD1; V: TRBV19; length: 14; size: -; J: TRBJ2-2; CDR3: CASSDRGHTGELFF; DNA: TGTGCCAGTAGCGACAGGGGCCACACCGGGGAGCTGTTTTTT
D: TRBD1; V: TRBV19; length: 16; size: -; J: TRBJ2-1; CDR3: CASSPLTGGMYNEQFF; DNA: TGTGCCAGTAGCCCATTGACAGGGGGTATGTACAATGAGCAGTTCTTC